The clone carrying this T cell receptor (beta chain) showed up just once. V was cut by 7 bases and J by 2 bases, with 12 bases left in between. Germline V gene data show CDR1 as WNHNN and CDR2 as SYGVQD (reference sequence). The CDR3 is made up of 13 amino acids. No patient had autoimmune disease or received systemic immunosuppression. This specimen belongs to a study of OX40 agonist ivuxolimab in advanced cancers. TCRdb keeps only in-frame clones here, not all; method: immunoSEQ multiplex PCR. Among approximately 74,000 clones listed, 80% to 95% were seen once. This specimen consisted of CD4+ or CD8+ T cells sorted from blood, obtained in a trial of the OX40 agonist ivuxolimab. V gene TRBV10-1 combines with J gene TRBJ2-7; D is possibly TRBD1 or TRBD2 (5 bases each). This receptor was identified in an adult with an advanced solid tumor such as melanoma, head and neck, liver or kidney cancer. The CDR3 spells CASKPRGTYEQYF. The CDR3 DNA sequence: TGCGCCAGCAAGCCCCGGGGCACCTACGAGCAGTACTTC.